The 25 T cell receptor beta chains reported below all come from one sample, sequenced in a study of blood T cell repertoires in COVID-19 (dated by TCRdb to between 2020 and 2021). Library preparation was by the immunoSEQ multiplex PCR assay. Here the immuneACCESS table is served through TCRdb, limited to in-frame sequences with V and J called. Missing clones are a known gap in these copies; in checked studies unresolved V genes cover under half, and the rest lacks a known reason. The sample profile shows some 260,000 clones; roughly 86% of them were found once. The leading ten clones occupy over 0.55% of the sample. Sequencing used peripheral blood. The receptors come from a human donor in a cohort sampled during active COVID-19.

V is TRBV27 and J is TRBJ2-7, with D unresolved. The V end lost 5 bases, the J end lost 1 base, and 12 bases lay between the germline ends. The germline CDR1 and CDR2 sequences are MNHEY and SMNVEV (reference sequence). This CDR3 is 14 amino acids long. The CDR3: CASSPRHSSYEQYF. CDR3 sequence (DNA): TGTGCCAGCAGTCCCCGACATAGTTCCTACGAGCAGTACTTC.

The chain recombines TRBV10-3 with TRBJ2-7; 7 nucleotides agree with TRBD1. This CDR3 has 15 amino acids. With 7 bases clipped from V and 0 bases from J, the junction kept 9 bases outside the gene matches. Germline CDR1 is ENHRY and CDR2 is SYGVKD. The CDR3 DNA reads TGTGCCATCACAAGGACGGACAGGAGCTCCTACGAGCAGTACTTC. Residues: CAITRTDRSSYEQYF.

Only one count was recorded for this clone. This chain links TRBV7-9 with TRBJ2-7, with D perhaps TRBD2 (7 bases). This CDR3 has 16 amino acids. V was pared by 7 bases and J by 2 bases, with 21 bases between. CDR1 is SEHNR and CDR2 is FQNEAQ in the germline V gene (reference sequence). This chain's CDR3 is CASTDPRGGDAYEQYF. CDR3 nucleotide sequence: TGTGCCAGCACTGACCCGAGGGGGGGGGACGCCTACGAGCAGTACTTC.

The chain joins TRBV27 to TRBJ2-7; D call uncertain. Trimming removed 3 bases from V and 2 bases from J, with 8 bases in between. The CDR3 extends over 13 amino acids. CDR1 and CDR2 from the germline V gene are MNHEY and SMNVEV (reference sequence). The CDR3 DNA follows: TGTGCCAGCAGTTTTAAGGCGGCCTACGAGCAGTACTTC. Translated: CASSFKAAYEQYF.

The V gene is TRBV10-2, the J gene TRBJ2-6, with D perhaps TRBD2 (6 bases). V gave up 10 bases and J gave up 0 bases, with 16 bases separating them. Germline V gives CDR1 WSHSY, CDR2 SAAADI. The CDR3 has 16 residues. The CDR3 DNA is TGCGCCACTCCCTCCAGCGGGTCCTCTGGGGCCAACGTCCTGACTTTC. Protein product: CATPSSGSSGANVLTF.

The sample holds one count of this clone. The chain is built from TRBV19 and TRBJ1-2; no reliable D call. The V and J ends lost 3 bases and 2 bases respectively, with 10 bases between them. The CDR3 contains 14 residues. CDR1 is LNHDA, CDR2 SQIVND, per germline (reference sequence). CDR3 sequence: CASSIRAGNYGYTF. DNA of the CDR3: TGTGCCAGTAGTATTAGGGCGGGGAACTATGGCTACACCTTC.

The V and J genes are TRBV6-2 or TRBV6-3 and TRBJ1-2; possible D gene TRBD1, 5 bases. The ends were cut back, 0 bases at V and 2 bases at J, with 16 bases in the middle. The CDR3 totals 17 residues. Germline V lookup: CDR1 MNHEY, CDR2 SVGEGT. The CDR3 sequence: CASSYSSQGNSNYGYTF. The CDR3 region has the DNA TGTGCCAGCAGTTACTCGTCTCAGGGAAACTCCAACTATGGCTACACCTTC.

V usage is TRBV5-1 and J usage is TRBJ1-4; 7 nucleotides match TRBD1. Germline V CDR1 and CDR2: SGHRS, YFSETQ. Trimming at V came to 4 bases and at J to 4 bases, leaving 7 bases not matched to a gene. The CDR3 has 15 amino acids. The CDR3 region is CASSQDRAFNEKLFF. In nucleotides, the CDR3 is TGCGCCAGCAGCCAAGACAGGGCCTTTAATGAAAAACTGTTTTTT.

This rearrangement joins TRBV29-1 to TRBJ2-5, with D perhaps TRBD2 (7 bases). V was cut by 8 bases and J by 5 bases, with 12 bases left in between. The germline gives CDR1 SQVTM, CDR2 ANQGSEA. This CDR3 is 11 amino acids long. The CDR3 spells CSSEGGETQYF. The DNA for the CDR3 is TGCAGCTCTGAGGGGGGGGAGACCCAGTACTTC. Variable domain in full (rest from reference TRBV29-1 and TRBJ2-5): SAVISQKPSRDICQRGTSLTIQCQVDSQVTMMFWYRQQPGQSLTLIATANQGSEATYESGFVIDKFPISRPNLTFSTLTVSNMSPEDSSIYLCSSEGGETQYFGPGTRLLVL.

This sequence joins TRBV10-3 and TRBJ1-1; 7 bases fit TRBD1. Germline trimming cut 3 bases from V and 5 bases from J; bases unmatched to any gene: 6. CDR3 length: 14 amino acids. Germline V CDR1 and CDR2: ENHRY, SYGVKD. CDR3 loop: CAISEDREITEAFF. For the CDR3, the DNA is TGTGCCATCAGTGAAGACAGGGAGATTACTGAAGCTTTCTTT.

In its sample, this clone was seen once. Other DNA sequences in this sample translate to the same CDR3. The chain combines TRBV20-1 with TRBJ2-7, with 7 bases lining up with TRBD2. CDR3 length: 13 residues. With 3 bases clipped from V and 1 base from J, the junction kept 3 bases outside the gene matches. Germline values: CDR1 DFQATT, CDR2 SNEGSKA (reference sequence). CDR3 residues: CSASSSGSYEQYF. The CDR3 nucleotides are TGCAGTGCTAGTTCTAGCGGTTCCTACGAGCAGTACTTC.

The chain is built from TRBV30 and TRBJ2-5; 10 bases align to TRBD2. V lost 0 bases and J lost 4; bases outside the gene matches: 8. The CDR3 is 16 residues long. Germline V gene data show CDR1 as GTSNPN and CDR2 as SVGIG (reference sequence). The chain's CDR3 is CAWSVPSGGAGETQYF. Here the CDR3 DNA reads TGTGCCTGGAGTGTACCCAGCGGGGGGGCAGGAGAGACCCAGTACTTC.

The chain couples TRBV21-1 to TRBJ1-5. TRBV21-1 is shown as a pseudogene. CDR3 size: 15 residues. The CDR3 DNA follows: TGTGCCAGCAGCCCGAAAGAGGGTCAGGATCAGCCCCAGCATTTT. Its protein product is CASSPKEGQDQPQHF.

The chain combines TRBV7-3 with TRBJ2-7; 8 bases agree with TRBD2. V dropped 5 bases and J dropped 3; count of bases not matched to a gene: 9. Per germline, CDR1 SGHTA and CDR2 FQGTGA. The CDR3 has 15 residues. This CDR3 reads CASSPAGGGNYEQYF. The CDR3 DNA sequence: TGTGCCAGCAGCCCGGCGGGGGGTGGGAACTACGAGCAGTACTTC.

This chain uses TRBV14 with TRBJ2-7; 10 bases align to TRBD2. Trimming removed 3 bases from V and 1 base from J; junction bases left unmatched: 9. The length of the CDR3 is 17 residues. Germline V gives CDR1 SGHDN, CDR2 FVKESK. The CDR3 nucleotides are TGTGCCAGCAGCCACACGCCCCTAGCGGGAGTTTCCTACGAGCAGTACTTC. Protein sequence: CASSHTPLAGVSYEQYF.

This clone was seen once. The chain carries TRBV19 and TRBJ1-2; D may be TRBD1 (5 bases). From germline, CDR1 is LNHDA and CDR2 SQIVND (reference sequence). The CDR3 has 15 residues. V was clipped by 1 base and J by 4 bases, with 13 bases between them. CDR3: CASSIVGDSSYGYTF. The DNA for the CDR3 is TGTGCCAGTAGTATAGTCGGGGACTCTTCCTATGGCTACACCTTC.

This clone came up a few times. The chain combines TRBV10-3 with TRBJ1-2; D unclear. The CDR3 length is 13 residues. The germline V gene encodes CDR1 ENHRY and CDR2 SYGVKD. Between the trimmed V and J ends, which lost 10 bases and 6 bases, there was a span of 18 bases. The CDR3 DNA reads as TGTGCCAGCACACTTGACACTTCGAATGGCTACACCTTC. This codes for CASTLDTSNGYTF.

V usage is TRBV25-1 and J usage is TRBJ1-1; D is perhaps TRBD1 (5 bases). This CDR3 contains 13 residues. With 7 bases removed from V and 8 bases from J, the gap between germline ends came to 17 bases. Germline V CDR1 and CDR2: MGHDK, SYGVNS. The CDR3 coding sequence is TGTGCCAGCATGGGGGGGGAAAGGGAAGAAGCTTTCTTT. Its translation is CASMGGEREEAFF. Full variable domain (rest looked up from reference TRBV25-1 and TRBJ1-1): EADIYQTPRYLVIGTGKKITLECSQTMGHDKMYWYQQDPGMELHLIHYSYGVNSTEKGDLSSESTVSRIRTEHFPLTLESARPSHTSQYLCASMGGEREEAFFGQGTRLTVV.

This chain connects TRBV30 to TRBJ2-7; 11 bases fit TRBD1. The J segment lost 3 bases and the V segment lost 2 bases, leaving 9 bases of the junction unmatched. The CDR3 has 16 residues. From germline, CDR1 is GTSNPN and CDR2 SVGIG (reference sequence). The CDR3: CAWSSPGTGGRYEQYF. In DNA, the CDR3 is TGTGCCTGGAGTTCCCCCGGGACAGGGGGACGCTACGAGCAGTACTTC. Full variable domain (remainder filled in from reference TRBV30 and TRBJ2-7): SQTIHQWPATLVQPVGSPLSLECTVEGTSNPNLYWYRQAAGRGLQLLFYSVGIGQISSEVPQNLSASRPQDRQFILSSKKLLLSDSGFYLCAWSSPGTGGRYEQYFGPGTRLTVT.

The genes are TRBV3-1 (or the pseudogene TRBV3-2) and TRBJ2-5; 7 positions agree with TRBD1. This CDR3 comprises 16 residues. Germline values: CDR1 LGHDT, CDR2 YNNKEL (reference sequence). V was pared by 5 bases and J by 5 bases, with 14 bases of the junction left unmatched. The CDR3 DNA reads TGTGCCAGCAGCTCGCTTCACAGGGGAGCACGCGAGACCCAGTACTTC. Encoded protein: CASSSLHRGARETQYF.

The chain carries TRBV27 and TRBJ2-7; 8 nucleotides agree with TRBD1. The V and J ends lost 2 bases and 3 bases, in that order; junction bases with no gene match: 6. Germline lookup yields CDR1 MNHEY and CDR2 SMNVEV (reference sequence). The CDR3 covers 15 residues. The CDR3 sequence: CASSLKGQDFYEQYF. The CDR3 nucleotides are TGTGCCAGCAGTTTAAAGGGACAGGACTTCTACGAGCAGTACTTC.

V is TRBV27 and J is TRBJ2-2, with 7 positions matching TRBD1. The germline gives CDR1 MNHEY, CDR2 SMNVEV (reference sequence). This CDR3 has 16 residues. V was clipped by 5 bases and J by 2 bases; unmatched bases: 8. CDR3 sequence: CASSAQGQQNTGELFF. DNA of the CDR3: TGTGCCAGCAGTGCCCAGGGACAGCAAAACACCGGGGAGCTGTTTTTT.

This clone was observed a single time. V usage is TRBV19 and J usage is TRBJ2-3; 7 bases are shared with TRBD1. Germline V gene data show CDR1 as LNHDA and CDR2 as SQIVND (reference sequence). The V segment lost 10 bases and the J segment 2 bases; nucleotides outside the gene matches: 6. This CDR3 has 13 amino acids. CDR3 loop: CATRGLITDTQYF. In DNA, the CDR3 is TGTGCCACGAGGGGGCTGATCACAGATACGCAGTATTTT.

The chain combines TRBV7-8 with TRBJ1-1, with D uncertain. V was shortened by 1 base and J by 1 base, with 7 bases between the two germline ends. Germline V gene lookup returns CDR1 SGHVS and CDR2 FQNEAQ. This CDR3 spans 14 amino acids. CDR3 DNA sequence: TGTGCCAGCAGCTTAGGACGGGAGAACACTGAAGCTTTCTTT. Amino acid sequence: CASSLGRENTEAFF.

This sequence joins TRBV7-2 and TRBJ2-5; 11 positions match TRBD2. CDR3 length equals 18 residues. The germline V gene has CDR1 SGHTA and CDR2 FQGNSA. V gave up 1 base and J gave up 5 bases; unmatched junction bases: 12. CDR3 region: CASSLVRVSGRARETQYF. CDR3 DNA: TGTGCCAGCAGCTTAGTGCGTGTTAGCGGGAGGGCCCGGGAGACCCAGTACTTC.